This TCR beta chain came from a study of T cells after yellow fever vaccination. Notes on the study in general: Detected again after the booster were most primary-vaccination clones, at nearly 97% CD4 and 70% to 90% CD8.

Trimming cost V 0 bases and J 4 bases, with 10 bases left between them. Germline CDR1 and CDR2: LGHDT and YNNKEL (reference sequence). The CDR3 totals 14 residues. MiXCR was run by TCRdb on the 5' RACE reads, yielding one entry per CDR3 protein. The data show about 320,000 distinct CDR3 sequences, with 4% to 5.5% seen just once and approximately 19% held by the top ten. This clonotype was detected only a few times. Antigen specificity is unknown. This chain uses TRBV3-1 with TRBJ2-7; weak D call: TRBD1 (5 bases). The sequence came from a man between 18 and 29 years old who received the YFV17D yellow fever vaccine. The sample was PBMCs, taken 15 days after the yellow fever booster vaccination. The CDR3 region has the DNA TGTGCCAGCAGCCAAGACAGGGCCGTATACGAGCAGTACTTC. Its translation: CASSQDRAVYEQYF.